The 5 T cell receptor beta chains presented below share a single source sample, sequenced in a study of blood T cells in healthy people across ages. Sample-barcoded 5' priming and a J-beta primer mix drove a second PCR of 7 to 11 cycles. Using its own MiXCR run on the 5' RACE reads, TCRdb lists one record per CDR3 protein. This sample yields about 1 million distinct CDR3 sequences, of which roughly 45% are seen a single time; approximately 17% belongs to the top ten. Sequenced material: blood. The receptors stem from an older woman in good health.

This chain uses TRBV18 with TRBJ2-5, with D maybe TRBD2 (5 bases). Germline CDR1 reads KGHSH; CDR2 reads LQKENI. Trimming stripped 2 bases from V and 3 bases from J, with 7 bases between. The CDR3 is 13 amino acids. This CDR3 is CASSPMREETQYF. The CDR3, as DNA: TGTGCCAGCTCACCAATGAGGGAAGAGACCCAGTACTTC.

The chain recombines TRBV29-1 with TRBJ1-2; 9 bases line up with TRBD1. CDR1 is SQVTM, CDR2 ANQGSEA, per germline. The CDR3 consists of 14 residues. Trimming removed 0 bases from V and 7 bases from J; junction bases left unmatched: 6. The CDR3 reads CSVEDQQGAGGYTF. In DNA, the CDR3 is TGCAGCGTTGAAGATCAACAGGGGGCGGGTGGCTACACCTTC.

The rearrangement links TRBV29-1 to TRBJ2-5; D possibly corresponds to TRBD2 (7 bases). V was cut by 4 bases and J by 11 bases, with 23 bases left in between. This CDR3 has 14 amino acids. Per germline, CDR1 SQVTM and CDR2 ANQGSEA. The CDR3 DNA sequence: TGCAGCGTTGGTGGGGGGGGCCGCTACAATGAGCAGTACTTC. Translating it yields CSVGGGGRYNEQYF.

V is TRBV25-1 and J is TRBJ2-1; perhaps TRBD1 as D (6 bases). Germline CDR1 is MGHDK and CDR2 is SYGVNS. The CDR3 has 16 amino acids. V dropped 5 bases and J dropped 7 bases, with 21 bases sitting between them. CDR3 in amino acids: CASSSRQTGAGNEQFF. The CDR3 region has the DNA TGTGCCAGCAGTTCCCGTCAGACAGGAGCCGGGAATGAGCAGTTCTTC.

The J gene is TRBJ2-4, the V gene TRBV30; 9 nucleotides align to TRBD1. Trimming took 5 bases from V and 2 from J; bases not matched to a gene: 7. In germline, CDR1 is GTSNPN, CDR2 SVGIG (reference sequence). The CDR3 has 15 residues. In DNA, the CDR3 is TGTGCCTGGTTCTGGACAGGGGTACCCAAAAACATTCAGTACTTC. Translation gives CAWFWTGVPKNIQYF.